This TCR beta chain was documented in a study of T cells in Graves' hyperthyroidism and ophthalmopathy. Template material for amplifying TCR beta CDR3 regions consisted of RNA transcripts. An initial round of RT-PCR targeting the TCR CDR3 relied on the HTBI primer set. MiXCR, run by TCRdb on the multiplex PCR reads, gives a single entry per CDR3 protein. Of about 600,000 distinct CDR3 sequences listed, 11% to 15% are singletons. This clonotype was counted between two and nine times. The V and J ends lost 5 bases and 1 base, in that order; junction bases with no gene match: 11. Germline V gene sequence: CDR1 LGHNA, CDR2 YNFKEQ. The CDR3 runs to 17 residues.

This clonotype originated in a woman aged 18-35 years with Graves' ophthalmopathy. V and J are TRBV4-2 and TRBJ2-1; 7 nucleotides match TRBD2. The material sequenced was blood. The CDR3 reads CASSSSGASGSYNEQFF. CDR3 DNA sequence: TGTGCCAGCAGCTCAAGTGGAGCTAGCGGTTCCTACAATGAGCAGTTCTTC.